Listed here are 32 T cell receptor beta chains from one sample, sequenced in a study of breast tumors, draining lymph nodes, adjacent tissues. Breast cancer patients provided tissue from their axillary draining lymph nodes. TCRdb itself ran the multiplex PCR reads through MiXCR, one entry per CDR3 protein. Altogether around 130,000 distinct CDR3 sequences are present, over 20% being singletons, with the ten largest covering 2% to 2.5%. What was sequenced was axillary lymph node tissue. The source is a female donor with breast cancer. Some clones in this sample may be carry-over from other donors' samples.

In its sample, this clonotype was seen many times. The chain recombines TRBV9 with TRBJ1-4; D unresolved. Germline values: CDR1 SGDLS, CDR2 YYNGEE. Trimming shortened V by 0 bases and J by 5 bases, and 8 bases separated the two germline ends. This CDR3 is built from 14 residues. The CDR3 DNA reads TGTGCCAGCAGCGTAGGGGGTGTAAATGAAAAACTGTTTTTT. Residues: CASSVGGVNEKLFF.

There are many counts of this clonotype. The chain has TRBV20-1 and TRBJ1-2, with D tentatively TRBD1 (5 bases). V shed 2 bases and J shed 4 bases, with 17 bases lying between them. Looked up from germline, CDR1 is DFQATT and CDR2 is SNEGSKA (reference sequence). This CDR3 is built from 15 residues. CDR3 DNA: TGCAGTGCTAGAAGGTTTTCGGGGCCCACCTATGGCTACACCTTC. This codes for CSARRFSGPTYGYTF.

This clonotype was seen ten or more times. The rearrangement uses TRBV10-1 and TRBJ2-1; the D gene is possibly TRBD2 (6 bases). The CDR3 is 15 residues long. V dropped 8 bases and J dropped 6 bases, with 20 bases sitting between them. Looked up from germline, CDR1 is WNHNN and CDR2 is SYGVQD (reference sequence). The CDR3 DNA follows: TGCGCCAGCGGGCGCGGAATCTTGGGGGGCAATGAGCAGTTCTTC. Its protein product is CASGRGILGGNEQFF.

Ten or more counts support this clonotype. The V gene is TRBV11-2, the J gene TRBJ1-2; tentatively, D is TRBD1 (5 bases). From germline, CDR1 is SGHAT and CDR2 FQNNGV. CDR3 length: 14 amino acids. Trimming removed 7 bases at V and 2 bases at J, with 14 bases between. Here the CDR3 reads CASNSGTGNYGYTF. The CDR3 coding sequence is TGTGCCAGCAACTCTGGGACGGGGAACTATGGCTACACCTTC.

This clonotype was counted only a few times. V usage is TRBV5-6 and J usage is TRBJ2-5; TRBD2 matches 7 bases. CDR3 length: 14 residues. Losses at the gene ends were 0 bases for V and 4 bases for J; bases not matched to a gene: 3. CDR1 is SGHDT and CDR2 is YYEEEE in the germline V gene. The CDR3 region has the DNA TGTGCCAGCAGCTTGGTGGCTAGCGGAGAGACCCAGTACTTC. Encoded protein: CASSLVASGETQYF.

The table lists this clonotype with many counts. The J gene is TRBJ2-1, the V gene TRBV7-2, with TRBD1 as a possible D gene (7 bases). The germline V gene encodes CDR1 SGHTA and CDR2 FQGNSA. The CDR3 is 11 residues long. The CDR3 DNA reads as TGTTCCGGCAGGGGGGCGGGGGAGCAGTTCTTC. Its protein product is CSGRGAGEQFF.

This clonotype was picked up many times. The chain employs TRBV10-3 and TRBJ1-2; D is unresolved. CDR1 and CDR2 from the germline V gene are ENHRY and SYGVKD. V was clipped by 0 bases and J by 2 bases, with 4 bases between them. The CDR3 spans 13 residues. The CDR3 nucleotides are TGTGCCATCAGTGAGTCAACGAACTATGGCTACACCTTC. It yields the protein CAISESTNYGYTF.

This clonotype was seen ten or more times. This chain uses TRBV7-6 with TRBJ1-3; D ambiguous. The CDR3 spans 14 residues. Trimming removed 1 base from V and 0 bases from J, with 4 bases in between. Germline lookup yields CDR1 SGHVS and CDR2 FNYEAQ. Here the CDR3 reads CASSLDSSGNTIYF. The DNA for the CDR3 is TGTGCCAGCAGCTTAGACAGCTCTGGAAACACCATATATTTT.

Comment on this clonotype: A much larger clone lies a single base off, so this may be a read error. This sequence joins TRBV6-5 and TRBJ2-7; D perhaps matches TRBD2 (6 bases). Germline CDR1 is MNHEY and CDR2 is SVGAGI. Trimming removed 6 bases at V and 2 bases at J, with 14 bases between. The CDR3 length is 14 residues. Written as DNA, the CDR3 is TGTGCCAGCAGGTCATTCGGGAGCCCCTACGAGCAGTACTTC. It codes for CASRSFGSPYEQYF.

This clonotype was counted ten times or more. The chain employs TRBV3-1 and TRBJ1-6, with D unclear. Trimming removed 6 bases from V and 7 bases from J, with 16 bases in between. CDR3 length equals 15 residues. CDR1 is LGHDT, CDR2 YNNKEL, per germline (reference sequence). This chain's CDR3 is CASRREGRENSPLHF. In nucleotides, the CDR3 is TGTGCCAGCAGGAGGGAAGGACGGGAGAATTCACCCCTCCACTTT.

This clonotype has at least ten counts. This rearrangement joins TRBV19 to TRBJ1-5; no definite D call. Germline V gene sequence: CDR1 LNHDA, CDR2 SQIVND (reference sequence). The CDR3 covers 14 residues. Trimming took 3 bases from V and 1 from J, leaving 7 bases between them. In DNA, the CDR3 is TGTGCCAGTAGTATCTACGGAAGCAATCAGCCCCAGCATTTT. Translation gives CASSIYGSNQPQHF.

With respect to this clonotype: This may be a read error: a much more frequent sequence differs by one nucleotide. This chain joins TRBV13 and TRBJ1-4, with D hard to call. CDR1 is PRHDT and CDR2 is FYEKMQ in the germline V gene (reference sequence). The germline V and J ends were trimmed by 6 bases and 5 bases, with 10 bases remaining between them. This CDR3 spans 13 amino acids. The CDR3 DNA reads TGTGCCAGCAGGCAAGTACCGAATGAAAAACTGTTTTTT. Translating gives CASRQVPNEKLFF.

The count of this clonotype is one. Since a much larger clone is just one base distant, this may be a read error. V gene TRBV27 combines with J gene TRBJ2-7; 8 bases align to TRBD1. Trimming removed 9 bases from V and 2 bases from J; junction bases left unmatched: 6. The CDR3 spans 13 residues. The germline V gene has CDR1 MNHEY and CDR2 SMNVEV (reference sequence). CDR3 nucleotides: TGTGCCAGTTGGGACAGGAGCGCCTACGAGCAGTACTTC. This codes for CASWDRSAYEQYF.

This clonotype showed up just a few times. The chain uses TRBV3-1 and TRBJ2-2, with D possibly matching TRBD1 (5 bases). Trimming removed 3 bases from V and 4 bases from J, with 12 bases in between. CDR3 size: 15 residues. Per the germline V gene, CDR1 is LGHDT and CDR2 is YNNKEL (reference sequence). CDR3 DNA sequence: TGTGCCAGCAGCCAGATAAGGGGCGGCACCGGGGAGCTGTTTTTT. Protein product: CASSQIRGGTGELFF.

At least ten counts were recorded for this clonotype. The rearrangement links TRBV10-3 to TRBJ1-2; 7 bases are a match to TRBD1. J gave up 6 bases and V 0 bases, and 10 bases lay outside the gene matches. From germline, CDR1 is ENHRY and CDR2 SYGVKD. The length of the CDR3 is 16 residues. DNA for the CDR3: TGTGCCATCAGTGAGTCGCCGTTGACAGGGACCCATGGCTACACCTTC. It encodes CAISESPLTGTHGYTF.

The sample holds many counts of this clonotype. The V gene is TRBV20-1, the J gene TRBJ2-1; D is undetermined. Germline V CDR1 and CDR2: DFQATT, SNEGSKA (reference sequence). The CDR3 runs to 10 residues. V was shortened by 6 bases and J by 8 bases, with 8 bases between the two germline ends. CDR3 region: CSALKYEQFF. In nucleotides, the CDR3 is TGCAGTGCGCTAAAGTATGAGCAGTTCTTC.

The count of this clonotype is one. Germline is not matched at one junction end, which may reflect a read error. The chain uses TRBV19 and TRBJ1-2, with D perhaps matching TRBD1 (5 bases). CDR3 length equals 13 residues. Germline CDR1 and CDR2: LNHDA and SQIVND (reference sequence). The CDR3 protein is CARSMSGRGGYTF. The CDR3, as DNA: TGTGCCCGTAGTATGTCAGGGAGAGGTGGCTACACCTTC.

This clonotype was counted ten times or more. V and J are TRBV6-4 and TRBJ2-1; 10 bases are shared with TRBD1. The CDR3 covers 15 residues. With V trimmed by 3 bases and J by 9 bases, 8 bases remained unmatched. CDR1 MRHNA and CDR2 SNTAGT come from the germline V gene. CDR3 sequence (DNA): TGTGCCAGCAGTGAGTTTCTGGACAGGGGGAGTGAGCAGTTCTTC. It yields the protein CASSEFLDRGSEQFF.

This clonotype was detected many times. J is TRBJ1-6 and V is TRBV28; TRBD1 is a possible D gene (5 bases). The CDR3 totals 14 residues. CDR1 MDHEN and CDR2 SYDVKM come from the germline V gene. With 3 bases removed from V and 5 bases from J, the gap between germline ends came to 8 bases. CDR3 DNA sequence: TGTGCCAGCAGTTTGGGGCTTGATAATTCACCCCTCCACTTT. Protein sequence: CASSLGLDNSPLHF. The complete variable domain, with remaining parts taken from reference TRBV28 and TRBJ1-6, reads DVKVTQSSRYLVKRTGEKVFLECVQDMDHENMFWYRQDPGLGLRLIYFSYDVKMKEKGDIPEGYSVSREKKERFSLILESASTNQTSMYLCASSLGLDNSPLHFGNGTRLTVT.

This clonotype was observed many times. The chain employs TRBV3-1 and TRBJ2-2; TRBD2 aligns across 9 bases. Losses at the gene ends were 4 bases for V and 5 bases for J; bases not matched to a gene: 8. Germline V gene lookup returns CDR1 LGHDT and CDR2 YNNKEL (reference sequence). This CDR3 comprises 16 residues. This chain's CDR3 is CASSPIAGVGTGELFF. Here the CDR3 DNA reads TGTGCCAGCAGCCCGATAGCGGGAGTAGGGACCGGGGAGCTGTTTTTT.

This clonotype was recorded many times. The chain combines TRBV5-1 with TRBJ2-1, with 7 bases aligning to TRBD1. The CDR3 runs 14 residues. V lost 2 bases and J lost 5; bases outside the gene matches: 4. Per the germline V gene, CDR1 is SGHRS and CDR2 is YFSETQ. As DNA, the CDR3 is TGCGCCAGCAGCTTTCGGACAGGTGACAATGAGCAGTTCTTC. This codes for CASSFRTGDNEQFF.

The V call is TRBV19, the J call TRBJ2-5; no clear D. The V gene's germline CDR1 is LNHDA and CDR2 SQIVND (reference sequence). V gave up 1 base and J gave up 3 bases, with 18 bases separating them. The CDR3 is 17 amino acids. CDR3 residues: CASSIGLQVSAEETQYF. For the CDR3, the DNA is TGTGCCAGTAGTATAGGGCTTCAGGTTTCCGCCGAAGAGACCCAGTACTTC.

The sample holds many counts of this clonotype. This sequence joins TRBV24-1 and TRBJ2-5, with D perhaps matching TRBD1 (6 bases). V was cut by 2 bases and J by 5 bases, with 20 bases left in between. CDR1 and CDR2 from the germline V gene are KGHDR and SFDVKD. This CDR3 comprises 17 residues. CDR3 nucleotide sequence: TGTGCCACCAGTGATTCTTCTGGACAGAAGGGGCTGGAGACCCAGTACTTC. It translates to CATSDSSGQKGLETQYF.

This clonotype occurred many times. The chain joins TRBV12-3 or TRBV12-4 to TRBJ2-7; D tentatively reads TRBD1 or TRBD2 (5 bases each). The germline V and J ends were trimmed by 2 bases and 6 bases, with 8 bases remaining between them. This CDR3 contains 12 residues. The CDR3 spells CASSLQRGEQYF. The CDR3 region has the DNA TGTGCCAGCAGTTTACAGAGGGGCGAGCAGTACTTC.

A single count supports this clonotype. A read error may be the cause here, since a much bigger clone is one base away. The V gene is TRBV5-8, the J gene TRBJ2-2, with 7 nucleotides matching TRBD1. The CDR3 has 17 residues. Germline loops: CDR1 SGHTS, CDR2 YDEGEE. CDR3 DNA: TGTGCCAGCAGCTTGTGGACAGGACTCACGAACGCCGGGGAGCTGTTTTTT. Translation gives CASSLWTGLTNAGELFF. Full variable domain (outside the CDR3, taken from reference TRBV5-8 and TRBJ2-2): EAGVTQSPTHLIKTRGQQATLRCSPISGHTSVYWYQQALGLGLQFLLWYDEGEERNRGNFPPRFSGRQFPNYSSELNVNALELEDSALYLCASSLWTGLTNAGELFFGEGSRLTVL.

This clonotype occurred many times. The chain recombines TRBV5-8 with TRBJ2-2; TRBD2 matches at 7 bases. The germline V gene has CDR1 SGHTS and CDR2 YDEGEE. With V trimmed by 0 bases and J by 3 bases, 8 bases remained unmatched. This CDR3 has 17 residues. The CDR3 protein is CASSLAFGTMDTGELFF. The CDR3 region has the DNA TGTGCCAGCAGCTTGGCCTTTGGGACTATGGACACCGGGGAGCTGTTTTTT.

Comment on this clonotype: This may come from a read error, since a much larger clone is one base off. CDR3 nucleotide sequence: TGTGCCACCAGTGATGGTAACCGGGACAGGGGTTTGGCGGCCAACGCCCTGACTTTC. Protein sequence: CATSDGNRDRGLAANALTF. This chain links TRBV24-1 with TRBJ2-6; 10 nucleotides agree with TRBD1. CDR3 length: 19 amino acids. Germline CDR1 and CDR2: KGHDR and SFDVKD.

This clonotype has a count of ten or more. The J gene is TRBJ2-5, the V gene TRBV7-9, with D unresolved. The CDR3 covers 15 residues. The ends were cut back, 2 bases at V and 3 bases at J, with 13 bases in the middle. Germline CDR1 SEHNR, CDR2 FQNEAQ (reference sequence). The CDR3 nucleotides are TGTGCCAGCAGCTTATCAGGCAACACGAAAGAGACCCAGTACTTC. Its protein is CASSLSGNTKETQYF.

This clonotype was counted ten times or more. The chain carries TRBV20-1 and TRBJ2-7; 9 bases are shared with TRBD1. V was pared by 1 base and J by 7 bases, with 11 bases of the junction left unmatched. The CDR3 loop spans 15 amino acids. Germline V gene lookup returns CDR1 DFQATT and CDR2 SNEGSKA (reference sequence). Here the CDR3 reads CSARGPGQGRWEQYF. The CDR3 DNA reads TGCAGTGCTAGAGGCCCGGGACAGGGTCGGTGGGAGCAGTACTTC.

This clonotype was detected ten times or more. The chain uses TRBV25-1 and TRBJ2-1; 12 bases line up with TRBD2. This CDR3 has 15 residues. V trimming: 8 bases; J trimming: 4 bases; junction bases outside the gene matches: 6. The germline gives CDR1 MGHDK, CDR2 SYGVNS. The CDR3 sequence is CASPRLAGVYNEQFF. The DNA of the CDR3 is TGTGCCAGCCCTAGACTAGCGGGGGTATACAATGAGCAGTTCTTC.

This clonotype has ten or more counts. The V call is TRBV6-5, the J call TRBJ2-7, with 9 bases identical to TRBD1. The trim removed 8 bases at V and 7 bases at J, leaving 6 bases unmatched. The CDR3 spans 12 residues. Germline assignment: CDR1 MNHEY and CDR2 SVGAGI. The CDR3 DNA follows: TGTGCCAGCGGGGACAGGGTTTGGGAGCAGTACTTC. It codes for CASGDRVWEQYF.

This clonotype was recorded many times. V and J are TRBV5-1 and TRBJ2-7; D uncertain. The V end lost 1 base, the J end lost 0 bases, and 11 bases lay between the germline ends. The CDR3 sequence is 15 residues long. The germline V gene has CDR1 SGHRS and CDR2 YFSETQ. CDR3: CASSLSTSSSYEQYF. In nucleotides, the CDR3 is TGCGCCAGCAGCTTGTCCACCTCAAGCTCCTACGAGCAGTACTTC. The variable domain in full, completed from reference TRBV5-1 and TRBJ2-7, reads KAGVTQTPRYLIKTRGQQVTLSCSPISGHRSVSWYQQTPGQGLQFLFEYFSETQRNKGNFPGRFSGRQFSNSRSEMNVSTLELGDSALYLCASSLSTSSSYEQYFGPGTRLTVT.